The T cell receptor (beta chain) under discussion was sequenced for a study of post-analysis software for immune sequencing data. Overall study context: The patients showed relapsing-remitting, secondary progressive and progressive-relapsing multiple sclerosis courses. Study results and caveats: Patients had higher frequencies than controls of a handful of TRBV segments, including TRBV5-6, TRBV5-1 and TRBV20-1.

Notes on this clonotype: Its target is not known.

Each TCR beta cDNA library carried unique molecular identifiers. MiXCR was run by TCRdb on the PCR reads, yielding one entry per CDR3 protein. The sample includes a few hundred thousand distinct CDR3 sequences, 30% to 45% seen only once; the top ten take about an eighth. Trimming left V 4 bases short and J 1 base short, with 17 bases between. Germline V gives CDR1 DFQATT, CDR2 SNEGSKA (reference sequence). CDR3 length: 16 residues. V is TRBV20-1 and J is TRBJ2-1; either TRBD1 or TRBD2 may supply D (5 bases each). The receptor's source is a girl aged 5-17 years with multiple sclerosis. Sequences were obtained from blood. As DNA, the CDR3 is TGCAGTGCTAAAAAGTCCGGGACGGAATCCTACAATGAGCAGTTCTTC. Translating gives CSAKKSGTESYNEQFF.